The present entry profiles one T cell receptor (beta chain) with its context. Its recognized antigen is unknown. No base qualities exist here, and no much larger clone lies one base off it. Each collaborating institution followed its own protocols to collect whole blood in K2EDTA tubes. For TCRbeta analysis, collaborators shipped samples in one of three forms: frozen whole blood, isolated PBMCs, or DNA extracted from either of those sample types. In the germline V gene, CDR1 corresponds to MGHRA and CDR2 to YSYEKL. V and J are truncated by 5 bases and 0 bases respectively, leaving an intervening sequence of 4 bases. Measured from the cysteine to the phenylalanine, the CDR3 is 12 residues long. Only the CDR3 region is kept as DNA, spanning 36 bases read in frame from base 1. These data are taken from a study of blood T cell repertoires in COVID-19 (dated by TCRdb to about 2020). Looking at the study overall: Collaborator samples came from the United States, Italy and Spain and covered acute and convalescent phases of COVID-19. The material from the prospective study consisted of cDNA or gDNA derived from T cells, B-cell-depleted T cells, or PBMCs. Deeply sampled blood TCRbeta repertoires from subjects exposed to, actively infected with, or recovered from COVID-19 were included in the dataset. The repertoires were released in a freely available public database intended as a resource for research on the immune response to SARS-CoV-2. The samples were drawn from the first 160 participants of the ongoing ImmuneRACE study and from roughly 1,300 subjects provided by 6 global collaborators. A de-identified subject ID, COVID-19 status, age in years and sex were almost always included in the sample metadata. HLA class I and class II types, where available, came from metadata supplied by the sample provider rather than from assay-based typing. Here is what the overall study found, with its caveats: The amount of clinical and demographic metadata varied by source and participant and was provided uncurated.

TCRbeta CDR3 regions were amplified from genomic DNA using the immunoSEQ Assay, a bias-controlled multiplex PCR. Per the original workflow: The number of nucleated cells in each sample was estimated from the amplification of reference gene primers within the assay. To quantify the absolute abundance of each unique TCRbeta CDR3 rearrangement, sequence reads were collapsed and filtered. For each sample, productive Simpson clonality was calculated as the square root of Simpson's diversity index over productive rearrangements. The clones in this table, taken by TCRdb from immuneACCESS, are in-frame only. Not every clone is retained; where verified, under half of the shortfall comes from an unresolved V gene, and the cause of the rest is unknown. V and J calls and clone size are as listed in that table; D and trimming were resolved from the DNA. This sample is represented by tens of thousands of clones; around 81% of them were singletons. Of the sample, 6.5% to 8.5% is held by the ten largest clones.

This chain is built from TRBV4-1 and TRBJ1-2; the D gene lacks a confident call. Source material: peripheral blood. This sequence originates from a man in his 70s with active COVID-19. Read as DNA, the sequence is TGCGCCAGCAGCGCTACTAACTATGGCTACACCTTC. Its translation is CASSATNYGYTF.